The rows below give T cell receptor beta chains drawn from one sample of a study of T cell responses to AZD1222 COVID-19 vaccine. The assay was immunoSEQ multiplex PCR, and TCRdb's table has in-frame clones only and misses some. The top ten hold approximately 5.6% of the sample, which has 70,000 to 95,000 clones, about 86% seen once. The specimen comprised peripheral blood, sampled 28 days after the second AZD1222 dose. These TCRs come from an adult who received the AZD1222 COVID-19 vaccine. Each CDR3 is given with its conserved first and last residue. The D gene is left open where the match is weak. Size is omitted from some rows. Given values are once, few, many or a class for expanded clones.

cdr3_nt	cdr3_aa	clone_size	j_call	d_call	v_call
TGTGCCAGCAGCGTAGCCCCAGCCTACGAGCAGTACTTC	CASSVAPAYEQYF	.	TRBJ2-7	.	TRBV9
TGTGCCAGCTCACCTGCGGGACACTCCAGGGAGACCCAGTACTTC	CASSPAGHSRETQYF	.	TRBJ2-5	.	TRBV18
TGTGCCAGCGGGTTGGGGGTCGGTTTTTCACCCCTCCACTTT	CASGLGVGFSPLHF	.	TRBJ1-6	.	TRBV2
TGTGCCAGCACCCAGAGCGGGAGGGGCACTGAGCAGTTCTTC	CASTQSGRGTEQFF	.	TRBJ2-1	TRBD2	TRBV6-5
TGTGCCAGCAGCACCGGACAGGCCCGCACAGATACGCAGTATTTT	CASSTGQARTDTQYF	.	TRBJ2-3	TRBD1	TRBV7-8
TGTGCCAGTACCGAACAGAGCTCCTATAATTCACCCCTCCACTTT	CASTEQSSYNSPLHF	.	TRBJ1-6	.	TRBV19
TGTGCCAGCAGCTTCCCCCCACAGCTGCGCGGCTACACCTTC	CASSFPPQLRGYTF	.	TRBJ1-2	.	TRBV7-2
TGCGCCAGCAGCCTGGGAGGGACTAGCGGTACAGATACGCAGTATTTT	CASSLGGTSGTDTQYF	.	TRBJ2-3	TRBD2	TRBV5-1
TGTGCCAGCTCACCAGGGACAGGGATTTATGGCTACACCTTC	CASSPGTGIYGYTF	.	TRBJ1-2	TRBD1	TRBV18
TGTGCCAGCAGCTTTACAGAATATGGCTACACCTTC	CASSFTEYGYTF	.	TRBJ1-2	.	TRBV7-8
TGTGCCAGCAGCGTAGCTACAGGGGGTGAAAAACTGTTTTTT	CASSVATGGEKLFF	many	TRBJ1-4	TRBD1	TRBV9
TGCGCCAGCAGCTCTTCCTACGAGCAGTACTTC	CASSSSYEQYF	.	TRBJ2-7	.	TRBV5-1
TGCGCCAGCAGCGACCGGGTCTCTGGAAACACCATATATTTT	CASSDRVSGNTIYF	.	TRBJ1-3	.	TRBV5-1
TGTGCCAGCAGGGGGCCGAGGACGCAAGAGACCCAGTACTTC	CASRGPRTQETQYF	.	TRBJ2-5	.	TRBV27
TGTGCTAGTGGTTTGGTACTTGGGGGTGATCAGCCCCAGCATTTT	CASGLVLGGDQPQHF	few	TRBJ1-5	.	TRBV12-5
TGCGCCAGCAGCTTGGACCGACCTAGCACAGATACGCAGTATTTT	CASSLDRPSTDTQYF	.	TRBJ2-3	.	TRBV5-1
TGTGCCGCTCGACTGGATAGCAATCAGCCCCAGCATTTT	CAARLDSNQPQHF	.	TRBJ1-5	.	TRBV6-5